This T cell receptor (beta chain) was obtained from a study of OX40 agonist ivuxolimab in advanced cancers. In the study overall: Ivuxolimab was an agonistic, fully human IgG2 monoclonal antibody directed against OX40 (CD134), a costimulatory receptor. Intravenous ivuxolimab was administered to patients every 2 weeks at six dose levels: 0.01, 0.1, 0.3, 1.5, 3 and 10 mg/kg. Of the roughly 52 patients in dose escalation, about 20 had hepatocellular carcinoma, some 15 had melanoma, 9 had renal cell carcinoma and 9 had head and neck cancer. In the dose-escalation cohort, 82.7% of patients were male, and the mean age was approximately 55 years, with a range of roughly 20 to 80. Patients were allowed to have had prior anti-PD-1, anti-PD-L1 or anti-CTLA-4 therapy, and 40% of the dose-escalation patients had been treated with checkpoint inhibitors. Partial responses occurred in three dose-escalation patients: two with cutaneous melanoma and one with hepatocellular carcinoma. Peripheral TCRbeta sequencing aimed to test whether ivuxolimab altered TCR sequence diversity and caused clonal T-cell expansion. The monotherapy dose-escalation portion (N of about 50 patients) of the phase I ivuxolimab trial is reported in the paper.

Genomic DNA was isolated from the sorted cells so that the TCRbeta CDR3 region could be sequenced. The immunoSEQ Assay was used for sequencing of TCRbeta CDR3 regions. Sourced from immuneACCESS, this table was stored by TCRdb with only in-frame sequences that have V and J called. A share of the clones is absent; for the studies checked, an unresolved V gene accounts for under half, and the remainder has no known explanation. The sample yields roughly 67,000 clones; 88% were counted once. Clones ranked in the top ten supply approximately 0.8% of the sample. The full study reports these points: At doses of 0.1 to 3.0 mg/kg, clonal expansion of both CD4+ and CD8+ T cells in blood was seen between baseline and week 6. Low levels of normalized T-cell clonal expansion were also shown by some nonresponding patients. In the 0.1-3.0 mg/kg groups, partial responders had among the lowest normalized peripheral clonal expansion, particularly in CD8+ T cells. On average, CD8+ T cells showed more expanded clones than CD4+ T cells after ivuxolimab. Which antigens the clonally expanded peripheral T cells were specific for was not determined.

Points on this clone: Its cognate antigen has yet to be identified. Base quality data are lacking; no much larger clone is found one base away.

The CDR3 runs 16 residues from the cysteine to the phenylalanine. The sequence is cut down to CDR3 DNA, 48 bases in frame from base 1. CDR1 and CDR2 were assigned from the germline V gene as MNHNS and SASEGT. V is cut back by 4 bases and J by 0 bases, with 4 bases in the junction unmatched. Patients with autoimmune disease history or receiving systemic immunosuppression were excluded from the trial. Peripheral blood for TCR sequencing was collected from all dose cohorts at baseline, on cycle 4 day 1, and on cycle 7 day 1. Samples were obtained from an open-label, multicenter, first-in-human phase I dose-escalation trial of ivuxolimab. Adults with locally advanced or metastatic head and neck squamous cell, hepatocellular, melanoma or renal cell carcinoma were enrolled in the trial. Before TCR sequencing, CD4+ and CD8+ T cells were separately sorted from peripheral blood.

The material was CD4+ or CD8+ T cells sorted from blood, obtained in a trial of the OX40 agonist ivuxolimab. The chain joins TRBV6-1 to TRBJ2-7, and 12 junctional nucleotides match TRBD2. This TCR was recovered from an adult with an advanced solid tumor such as melanoma, head and neck, liver or kidney cancer. In nucleotides, the sequence is TGTGCCAGCAGTGGGACTAGCGGGACTAGCTCCTACGAGCAGTACTTC. This sequence encodes CASSGTSGTSSYEQYF.